A selection of T cell receptor beta chains follows, all from one sample in a study of monozygotic twins with cystic fibrosis. This table comes from immunoSEQ multiplex PCR, and its TCRdb copy is limited to in-frame clones, with some not included. Among fewer than 25,000 clones listed, approximately 90% were seen once. The specimen was blood. The source is a woman aged 30 to 39 with cystic fibrosis. Both conserved end residues are part of each CDR3. The D gene is left open where the match is weak. Size tells how often a clone was seen (once, few, many) or the class of an expanded clone, and some rows leave it out.

.	15	TRBV5-1	.	TRBJ2-7	TGCGCCAGCAGCTTGGCCGGAGGGGGTCCCTACGAGCAGTACTTC	CASSLAGGGPYEQYF
.	16	TRBV5-1	.	TRBJ1-3	TGCGCCAGCAGCCCCCGTGGGGGTGAAGTGCGGGACACCATATATTTT	CASSPRGGEVRDTIYF
.	15	TRBV10-3	.	TRBJ2-1	TGTGCCACCCGGGACGGTCAGGGGAGGACTGAAGAGCAGTTCTTC	CATRDGQGRTEEQFF
.	16	TRBV19	.	TRBJ1-5	TGTGCCAGTAGTATCCGGGGGGGAACCAGCAATCAGCCCCAGCATTTT	CASSIRGGTSNQPQHF
.	15	TRBV6-5	.	TRBJ1-1	TGTGCCAGCAGACGGGCCCCCCTCATGAACACTGAAGCTTTCTTT	CASRRAPLMNTEAFF
.	15	TRBV4-2	.	TRBJ1-1	TGTGCCAGCAGCCAAGATCTTTTGGTTCGGACTGAAGCTTTCTTT	CASSQDLLVRTEAFF
.	18	TRBV5-6	.	TRBJ2-2	TGTGCCAGCAGCTTGTTTCCGGGGGCAAAGTGGAACACCGGGGAGCTGTTTTTT	CASSLFPGAKWNTGELFF
.	13	TRBV5-4	TRBD1	TRBJ1-1	TGTGCCAGCAGCTTGAAGGGGGACAGGGGGCTGGTCTTT	CASSLKGDRGLVF
.	15	TRBV5-4	TRBD1	TRBJ1-6	TGTGCCAGCTCTAATCCCGGGACAGGGGTATCACCCCTCCACTTT	CASSNPGTGVSPLHF
few	13	TRBV7-9	.	TRBJ1-1	TGTGCCAGCACCGTAACGGTGTACACTGAAGCTTTCTTT	CASTVTVYTEAFF